This T cell receptor (beta chain) was identified in a study of response to subunit inactivated influenza vaccine. TCRdb fed the RT-PCR reads into MiXCR, producing one record per CDR3 protein. The sample yields about 540,000 distinct CDR3 sequences, less than 25% seen once. Per the germline V gene, CDR1 is MNHEY and CDR2 is SVGEGT. The V and J ends lost 0 bases and 2 bases respectively, with 10 bases between them. This CDR3 is built from 15 residues. The sample holds a few counts of this clonotype. The data also belong to a second study, concerning T cells expressing NK-cell markers. This second study notes: TCR beta cDNA was generated via 5'RACE template switching incorporating UMIs. Sorted CD3+CD56-NKG2C+, CD3+CD56+NKG2C+ and CD3+CD56+NKG2C- T cells supplied the TCR beta repertoires. There were seven HCMV-seropositive donors and one seronegative donor among the eight sequenced.

The material was CD4+ T cells sorted from PBMCs, obtained 12 days after vaccination. The chain joins TRBV6-2 or TRBV6-3 to TRBJ2-5, with D uncertain. The source is a man aged 50-59 years who received an inactivated influenza vaccine. This CDR3 reads CASSYSTIMQETQYF. In nucleotides, the CDR3 is TGTGCCAGCAGTTACTCTACAATTATGCAAGAGACCCAGTACTTC.